These 2 T cell receptor beta chains were sequenced from one sample in a study of blood T cell repertoires in COVID-19. Using immunoSEQ multiplex PCR, the repertoire was profiled, and TCRdb retains in-frame clones only, with some absent. The table lists 200,000 to 300,000 clones, 86% of them singletons. Source material: peripheral blood. The receptors come from a man younger than 40 with active or convalescent COVID-19.

V is TRBV10-2 and J is TRBJ1-1; a weak D match, TRBD1 (6 bases). Trimming took off 11 bases at V and 1 base at J, with 14 bases between the two ends. Germline CDR1 and CDR2: WSHSY and SAAADI. The CDR3 covers 13 residues. The CDR3 DNA sequence: TGCGCCGCTCAGGGGTTGGGGAACACTGAAGCTTTCTTT. Translation: CAAQGLGNTEAFF.

The sample holds a few counts of this clone. The chain recombines TRBV27 with TRBJ2-1; the D gene is possibly TRBD1 (6 bases). The V end lost 5 bases, the J end lost 10 bases, and 21 bases lay between the germline ends. CDR3 length: 15 residues. Germline values: CDR1 MNHEY, CDR2 SMNVEV (reference sequence). CDR3 loop: CASSDRGHPGEEQFF. Here the CDR3 DNA reads TGTGCCAGCAGTGACCGGGGACACCCTGGGGAGGAGCAGTTCTTC.